This T cell receptor (beta chain) is from a study of blood T cell repertoires in COVID-19. Turning to the study itself: Some COVID-19 samples were acute and others convalescent; all came from the United States, Italy and Spain. T cells, B-cell-depleted T cells, or PBMCs supplied cDNA or gDNA.

Germline CDR1 SGDLS, CDR2 YYNGEE. Trimming took 3 bases from V and 4 from J, leaving 13 bases between them. The CDR3 consists of 15 residues. This clone has at least ten counts. Produced via immunoSEQ multiplex PCR; TCRdb's table is partial and in-frame only. Here the sample spans around 260,000 clones, roughly 88% being singletons. The chain carries TRBV9 and TRBJ2-2, with TRBD1 as a possible D gene (6 bases). The source is a woman between 70 and 85 years old with COVID-19, enrolled during active disease. The sequenced sample was peripheral blood. The CDR3 here is CASSGSTGPTGELFF. CDR3 coding DNA: TGTGCCAGCAGCGGCTCCACAGGGCCCACCGGGGAGCTGTTTTTT. The variable domain in full, completed from reference TRBV9 and TRBJ2-2, reads DSGVTQTPKHLITATGQRVTLRCSPRSGDLSVYWYQQSLDQGLQFLIQYYNGEERAKGNILERFSAQQFPDLHSELNLSSLELGDSALYFCASSGSTGPTGELFFGEGSRLTVL.